A selection of T cell receptor beta chains follows, all from one sample in a study of blood T cells in healthy people across ages. One entry per CDR3 protein results from TCRdb running MiXCR on the 5' RACE reads. This table holds 700,000 to 1,000,000 distinct CDR3 sequences, 40% to 50% found once. Material: blood. Receptors originate from a man between 60 and 75 years old in good health. Both conserved end residues are part of each CDR3. D genes are given only for firm matches. Size values are once, few and many counts, or a class for expanded clones, and some rows have none.

>TRBJ1-1|13|.|.|TRBV29-1
CSAHDTTNTEAFF
TGCAGCGCTCATGACACCACGAACACTGAAGCTTTCTTT
>TRBJ2-1|14|TRBD1|.|TRBV18
CASSPDRINNEQFF
TGTGCCAGCTCCCCGGACAGGATTAACAATGAGCAGTTCTTC
>TRBJ2-7|13|TRBD1|few|TRBV29-1
CSGGQGISYEQYF
TGCAGCGGTGGACAGGGAATTAGCTACGAGCAGTACTTC
>TRBJ1-5|16|TRBD1|.|TRBV7-8
CASSLLSTGLGQPQHF
TGTGCCAGCAGCTTGTTGTCTACAGGGCTGGGACAGCCTCAGCATTTT
>TRBJ2-1|18|TRBD2|.|TRBV7-2
CASSVPSLAGGPINEQFF
TGTGCCAGCAGCGTCCCAAGTCTAGCGGGGGGACCGATAAATGAGCAGTTCTTC
>TRBJ2-7|16|.|.|TRBV6-1
CASSTYTGTFPYEQYF
TGTGCCAGCAGTACCTACACCGGGACATTTCCCTACGAGCAGTACTTC
>TRBJ2-1|12|.|many|TRBV9
CASSVERSEQFF
TGTGCCAGCAGCGTAGAGCGCTCTGAGCAGTTCTTC
>TRBJ2-3|14|.|.|TRBV5-5
CASSLVPGSDTQYF
TGTGCCAGCAGCTTGGTCCCGGGATCAGATACGCAGTATTTT
>TRBJ1-1|16|.|few|TRBV27
CASILSPARVNTEAFF
TGTGCCAGCATCCTCTCCCCGGCCAGGGTGAACACTGAAGCTTTCTTT
>TRBJ1-4|12|.|.|TRBV6-1
CASRDSHEKLFF
TGTGCCAGCAGGGACAGCCATGAAAAACTGTTTTTT
>TRBJ2-3|15|.|.|TRBV4-1
CASSQEGGGADTQYF
TGCGCCAGCAGCCAAGAAGGGGGTGGCGCGGATACGCAGTATTTT
>TRBJ2-7|14|.|.|TRBV7-6
CASSVELRGREQYF
TGTGCCAGCAGCGTAGAGCTCAGGGGTCGTGAGCAGTACTTC
>TRBJ2-5|11|.|.|TRBV20-1
CSAKAQETQYF
TGCAGTGCTAAGGCCCAAGAGACCCAGTACTTC
>TRBJ2-5|14|.|few|TRBV20-1
CSAPKGADQETQYF
TGCAGTGCTCCGAAAGGGGCAGATCAAGAGACCCAGTACTTC
>TRBJ2-3|15|TRBD1|.|TRBV29-1
CSVKPGQGKTDTQYF
TGCAGCGTGAAACCGGGACAGGGTAAAACAGATACGCAGTATTTT
>TRBJ2-7|15|.|.|TRBV19
CASSLIPDNSYEQYF
TGTGCCAGTAGTCTAATTCCGGACAACTCCTACGAGCAGTACTTC
>TRBJ2-3|16|.|.|TRBV9
CASSVAFDRYTDTQYF
TGTGCCAGCAGCGTAGCTTTCGATCGATACACAGATACGCAGTATTTT
>TRBJ2-7|15|TRBD1|few|TRBV6-2/TRBV6-3
CASSYSRTGTYEQYF
TGTGCCAGCAGTTACTCAAGGACAGGTACCTACGAGCAGTACTTC
>TRBJ2-2|17|TRBD2|.|TRBV6-5
CASSYSSSGGITGELFF
TGTGCCAGCAGTTACTCAAGTAGCGGGGGAATCACCGGGGAGCTGTTTTTT
>TRBJ2-7|12|.|.|TRBV29-1
CGAEGGTHEQYF
TGCGGCGCTGAGGGCGGGACGCATGAGCAGTACTTC
>TRBJ1-6|16|.|few|TRBV7-2
CASSLGLAGDNSPLHF
TGTGCCAGCAGCTTAGGATTGGCAGGGGACAATTCACCCCTCCACTTT
>TRBJ2-1|14|TRBD2|.|TRBV20-1
CSATLAGPYNEQFF
TGCAGTGCTACACTAGCGGGGCCCTACAATGAGCAGTTCTTC
>TRBJ1-1|14|.|few|TRBV5-6
CASSLRVAYTEAFF
TGTGCCAGCAGCCTCAGGGTGGCTTACACTGAAGCTTTCTTT
>TRBJ2-6|16|TRBD1|many|TRBV19
CASSWTGASGANVLTF
TGTGCCAGTAGCTGGACAGGGGCTTCCGGGGCCAACGTCCTGACTTTC
>TRBJ2-1|16|TRBD2|.|TRBV9
CASSAGGRYSYNEQFF
TGTGCCAGCAGCGCGGGAGGTCGTTACTCCTACAATGAGCAGTTCTTC
>TRBJ1-1|16|TRBD1|.|TRBV12-3/TRBV12-4
CASSSPPGQGRTEAFF
TGTGCCAGCAGTTCCCCCCCCGGACAGGGTCGGACTGAAGCTTTCTTT
>TRBJ1-2|15|.|.|TRBV7-2
CASSQDRQAIYGYTF
TGTGCCAGCAGCCAAGACAGACAAGCTATCTATGGCTACACCTTC
>TRBJ2-3|14|.|.|TRBV11-2
CASSVAGHRDTQYF
TGTGCCAGCAGCGTTGCCGGGCACAGGGATACGCAGTATTTT
>TRBJ2-5|12|.|.|TRBV7-9
CASSREEETQYF
TGTGCCAGCAGCCGAGAGGAAGAGACCCAGTACTTC
>TRBJ1-1|14|.|.|TRBV20-1
CSASSGRTPTEAFF
TGCAGTGCTAGCTCGGGACGGACACCCACTGAAGCTTTCTTT
>TRBJ2-7|14|.|few|TRBV7-6
CASSHARGSYEQYF
TGTGCCAGCAGCCATGCAAGGGGGAGCTACGAGCAGTACTTC
>TRBJ1-2|15|TRBD1|.|TRBV10-3
CAISEGGGAGYGYTF
TGTGCCATCAGTGAGGGAGGGGGCGCCGGCTATGGCTACACCTTC
>TRBJ1-5|17|.|.|TRBV6-6
CASSYSRGMVSNQPQHF
TGTGCCAGCAGTTACTCGCGGGGGATGGTAAGCAATCAGCCCCAGCATTTT
>TRBJ1-2|15|TRBD1|.|TRBV12-5
CASGLVQGMADGYTF
TGTGCTAGTGGTTTGGTACAGGGGATGGCCGATGGCTACACCTTC
>TRBJ2-1|14|.|.|TRBV4-3
CASSLGGVTDEQFF
TGCGCCAGCAGCCTGGGCGGGGTAACGGATGAGCAGTTCTTC
>TRBJ2-7|15|TRBD2|.|TRBV5-1
CASSARTSGYNEQYF
TGCGCCAGCAGCGCCCGGACTAGCGGATACAATGAGCAGTACTTC
>TRBJ2-7|17|.|.|TRBV18
CASSPKSRDKFSYEQYF
TGTGCCAGCTCACCCAAGAGCCGGGACAAATTCTCCTACGAGCAGTACTTC
>TRBJ1-1|13|.|.|TRBV6-2/TRBV6-3
CASSDGGTSEAFF
TGTGCCAGCAGTGACGGGGGCACATCTGAAGCTTTCTTT
>TRBJ2-7|11|.|.|TRBV3-1
CAGRGVYEQYF
TGTGCCGGCCGCGGGGTTTACGAGCAGTACTTC
>TRBJ1-2|12|.|.|TRBV20-1
CSGKEANYGYTF
TGCAGCGGAAAGGAAGCTAACTATGGCTACACCTTC
>TRBJ2-5|13|TRBD2|.|TRBV15
CATRSGGQETQYF
TGTGCCACTAGGTCCGGGGGGCAAGAGACCCAGTACTTC
>TRBJ2-1|14|.|few|TRBV28
CASSLSASYNEQFF
TGTGCCAGCAGTTTATCGGCTAGCTACAATGAGCAGTTCTTC
>TRBJ2-1|15|TRBD2|.|TRBV7-9
CASSRGLAGANEQFF
TGTGCCAGCAGCCGCGGACTAGCGGGGGCAAATGAGCAGTTCTTC
>TRBJ1-4|13|.|few|TRBV12-3/TRBV12-4
CASSFGANEKLFF
TGTGCCAGCAGTTTTGGGGCCAATGAAAAACTGTTTTTT
>TRBJ2-1|15|TRBD2|.|TRBV7-2
CASSFFGGAPYEQFF
TGTGCCAGCAGCTTCTTCGGGGGGGCCCCCTACGAGCAGTTCTTC
>TRBJ2-7|15|TRBD2|.|TRBV7-2
CASSFLAGGQNEQYF
TGTGCCAGCAGCTTCTTAGCGGGGGGGCAAAACGAGCAGTACTTC
>TRBJ1-1|14|.|.|TRBV7-9
CASSNRDKGTEAFF
TGTGCCAGCAGCAATCGTGACAAAGGCACTGAAGCTTTCTTT
>TRBJ1-1|15|.|once|TRBV3-1
CASSQGVMGNTEAFF
TGTGCCAGCAGCCAAGGAGTTATGGGGAACACTGAAGCTTTCTTT
>TRBJ1-4|15|.|.|TRBV28
CASSGRDATNEKLFF
TGTGCCAGCAGTGGCCGGGACGCAACTAATGAAAAACTGTTTTTT
>TRBJ1-2|13|TRBD1|.|TRBV29-1
CSVEKGASYGYTF
TGCAGCGTTGAAAAGGGGGCGAGCTATGGCTACACCTTC
>TRBJ1-1|14|.|once|TRBV20-1
CSASDVLQNTEAFF
TGCAGTGCTAGTGACGTCCTCCAGAACACTGAAGCTTTCTTT